This entry lists 26 T cell receptor beta chains sequenced from one sample in a study of neurological immune-mediated disorders. TCRdb fed the 5' RACE reads into MiXCR, producing one record per CDR3 protein. In the table there are roughly 50,000 distinct CDR3 sequences, roughly 13% of which are singletons. The material sequenced was PBMCs. The receptors were gathered from a woman aged 55-69 years with HTLV-1-associated myelopathy (HAM/TSP).

In its sample, this clonotype was seen a few times. The chain uses TRBV19 and TRBJ1-4; D unclear. V dropped 3 bases and J dropped 5 bases, with 13 bases sitting between them. Germline CDR1 reads LNHDA; CDR2 reads SQIVND (reference sequence). There are 15 residues in the CDR3. The CDR3 is CASSIPPPGNEKLFF. CDR3 sequence (DNA): TGTGCCAGTAGTATTCCCCCTCCGGGGAATGAAAAACTGTTTTTT. Filled out from reference TRBV19 and TRBJ1-4, the complete variable domain reads DGGITQSPKYLFRKEGQNVTLSCEQNLNHDAMYWYRQDPGQGLRLIYYSQIVNDFQKGDIAEGYSVSREKKESFPLTVTSAQKNPTAFYLCASSIPPPGNEKLFFGSGTQLSVL.

This clonotype was seen ten or more times. This rearrangement joins TRBV27 to TRBJ2-3, with 7 bases identical to TRBD1. J lost 2 bases, V lost 5 bases, and 7 bases had no gene match. This CDR3 spans 15 amino acids. Germline V gene sequence: CDR1 MNHEY, CDR2 SMNVEV (reference sequence). DNA of the CDR3: TGTGCCAGCAGTCCCAGACAGGGAACCACAGATACGCAGTATTTT. Encoded protein: CASSPRQGTTDTQYF.

This clonotype was found many times. This chain uses TRBV5-5 with TRBJ2-3, with 10 nucleotides matching TRBD2. V gave up 3 bases and J gave up 7 bases; unmatched junction bases: 14. The CDR3 contains 17 residues. Germline CDR1 is SGHKS and CDR2 is YYEKEE (reference sequence). The CDR3: CASSWGGGSSGRNTQYF. CDR3 nucleotides: TGTGCCAGCAGCTGGGGCGGGGGCTCTAGCGGGAGAAATACGCAGTATTTT.

This clonotype was seen repeatedly, ten times or more. The chain links TRBV5-6 to TRBJ2-2; no clear D gene. Germline V gene data show CDR1 as SGHDT and CDR2 as YYEEEE. The CDR3 sequence is 12 residues long. Between the trimmed V and J ends, which lost 4 bases and 5 bases, there was a span of 6 bases. The CDR3 sequence is CASSPPTGELFF. The DNA of the CDR3 is TGTGCCAGCAGCCCCCCAACCGGGGAGCTGTTTTTT.

The chain links TRBV28 to TRBJ2-7, with TRBD1 matching over 7 bases. This CDR3 has 14 amino acids. V lost 5 bases, J lost 5 bases, and 9 bases stayed unmatched. The germline CDR1 and CDR2 sequences are MDHEN and SYDVKM. Here the CDR3 DNA reads TGTGCCAGCAGTGCCTACAGGGGAGTCAACGAGCAGTACTTC. Translation gives CASSAYRGVNEQYF.

This clonotype occurred many times. CDR3 DNA: TGCGCCAGCAGCTCGGGACAGTGGTCAGATACGCAGTATTTT. Encoded protein: CASSSGQWSDTQYF. The chain joins TRBV5-1 to TRBJ2-3, with 7 positions matching TRBD1. Germline V gives CDR1 SGHRS, CDR2 YFSETQ. The CDR3 loop spans 14 amino acids. With V trimmed by 3 bases and J by 4 bases, 5 bases remained unmatched. The whole variable domain, remainder taken from reference TRBV5-1 and TRBJ2-3, is KAGVTQTPRYLIKTRGQQVTLSCSPISGHRSVSWYQQTPGQGLQFLFEYFSETQRNKGNFPGRFSGRQFSNSRSEMNVSTLELGDSALYLCASSSGQWSDTQYFGPGTRLTVL.

The CDR3 region is CASSPQGWVTIDYGYTF. In DNA form, the CDR3 reads TGTGCCAGCAGCCCCCAGGGCTGGGTCACTATCGACTATGGCTACACCTTC. The chain is built from TRBV7-2 and TRBJ1-2; weak D call: TRBD1 (5 bases). CDR1 is SGHTA and CDR2 is FQGNSA in the germline V gene. The CDR3 is 17 residues long. V gave up 5 bases and J gave up 3 bases, with 22 bases separating them.

This clonotype was seen at least ten times. The chain has TRBV5-1 and TRBJ2-1; 8 bases agree with TRBD1. The V and J ends lost 3 bases and 10 bases, in that order; junction bases with no gene match: 6. The CDR3 covers 13 residues. Looked up from germline, CDR1 is SGHRS and CDR2 is YFSETQ. CDR3 loop: CASSWQGAGEQFF. In DNA form, the CDR3 reads TGCGCCAGCAGCTGGCAGGGGGCAGGGGAGCAGTTCTTC.

Turning to this clonotype: The germline gene is not matched at one end of the junction; a read error may be the cause. The chain couples TRBV7-7 to TRBJ2-1, with 7 positions matching TRBD2. The germline CDR1 and CDR2 sequences are SSHAT and FNYEAQ (reference sequence). The CDR3 has 18 amino acids. DNA of the CDR3: TGTGCTAGCAGCTTAGGGACCTTTGGGGTTGCGGGAGCTGGTGAGCAGTTCTTC. This translates into CASSLGTFGVAGAGEQFF.

This clonotype was seen many times. This rearrangement joins TRBV6-6 to TRBJ2-2; D unresolved. This CDR3 region has 12 residues. Trimming stripped 6 bases from V and 7 bases from J, with 9 bases between. Germline V CDR1 and CDR2: MNHNY, SVGAGI (reference sequence). CDR3 in amino acids: CASSEAGGELFF. CDR3 DNA: TGTGCCAGCAGCGAAGCTGGCGGGGAGCTGTTTTTT.

Many counts were recorded for this clonotype. The rearrangement links TRBV20-1 to TRBJ2-5, with 8 nucleotides matching TRBD2. The CDR3 loop spans 15 amino acids. V was clipped by 3 bases and J by 2 bases; unmatched bases: 8. Germline V gene lookup returns CDR1 DFQATT and CDR2 SNEGSKA (reference sequence). The CDR3, as DNA: TGCAGTGCTAGGACTAGCGCACAAATACAAGAGACCCAGTACTTC. Its protein is CSARTSAQIQETQYF.

This clonotype was observed many times. The rearrangement links TRBV5-1 to TRBJ2-3, with D unresolved. The V and J ends lost 2 bases and 2 bases respectively, with 3 bases between them. There are 12 residues in the CDR3. CDR1 SGHRS and CDR2 YFSETQ come from the germline V gene. DNA of the CDR3: TGCGCCAGCAGCTTCGCCACAGATACGCAGTATTTT. It specifies CASSFATDTQYF.

This clonotype was detected many times. The rearrangement joins TRBV20-1 to TRBJ2-7, with unresolved D. CDR3 length: 12 amino acids. The V end lost 4 bases, the J end lost 0 bases, and 7 bases lay between the germline ends. Per germline, CDR1 DFQATT and CDR2 SNEGSKA (reference sequence). CDR3 in amino acids: CSATKNSYEQYF. As DNA, the CDR3 is TGCAGTGCTACGAAGAACTCCTACGAGCAGTACTTC.

This clonotype was counted many times. This chain links TRBV10-3 with TRBJ2-1; D remains unclear. From germline, CDR1 is ENHRY and CDR2 SYGVKD. CDR3 length: 11 residues. V was shortened by 4 bases and J by 10 bases, with 8 bases between the two germline ends. The CDR3 reads CAISGEREQFF. In nucleotides, the CDR3 is TGTGCCATCAGTGGTGAACGGGAGCAGTTCTTC.

This clonotype was seen many times. The chain employs TRBV20-1 and TRBJ2-3; TRBD1 might be the D (5 bases). This CDR3 has 13 residues. Germline V lookup: CDR1 DFQATT, CDR2 SNEGSKA (reference sequence). V was clipped by 5 bases and J by 1 base, with 10 bases between them. In DNA, the CDR3 is TGCAGTGCTTGCGAGACAGGCACAGATACGCAGTATTTT. Its translation: CSACETGTDTQYF.

The chain has TRBV4-1 and TRBJ1-5; D remains unclear. V was pared by 0 bases and J by 6 bases, with 15 bases between. Germline V CDR1 and CDR2: MGHRA, YSYEKL. This CDR3 is built from 16 residues. CDR3 nucleotides: TGCGCCAGCAGCCAAGATGCCCGTGGGAAGGGTCAGCCCCAGCATTTT. It translates to CASSQDARGKGQPQHF.

This clonotype has a count of ten or more. The gene calls are TRBV5-1 and TRBJ1-1; a weak D match, TRBD1 (6 bases). The germline V gene has CDR1 SGHRS and CDR2 YFSETQ. V lost 0 bases and J 11 bases, leaving 11 bases between the germline ends. This CDR3 spans 12 amino acids. CDR3 sequence: CASSLDQGRAFF. The CDR3, as DNA: TGCGCCAGCAGCTTGGACCAGGGGAGGGCTTTCTTT.

This clonotype occurred many times. The chain combines TRBV6-5 with TRBJ1-3; D unclear. CDR1 is MNHEY, CDR2 SVGAGI, per germline. V was pared by 6 bases and J by 4 bases, with 10 bases between. The CDR3 covers 13 residues. In nucleotides, the CDR3 is TGTGCCAGCAGACCGAATAGGGGAAACACCATATATTTT. Translated, it gives CASRPNRGNTIYF.

This rearrangement joins TRBV20-1 to TRBJ2-4; TRBD2 matches at 9 bases. The trim removed 5 bases at V and 0 bases at J, leaving 8 bases unmatched. CDR3 size: 16 residues. Looked up from germline, CDR1 is DFQATT and CDR2 is SNEGSKA (reference sequence). The CDR3 coding sequence is TGCAGTGCTGTGGCGGGAGGGAACATAGCCAAAAACATTCAGTACTTC. Its translation: CSAVAGGNIAKNIQYF.

About this clonotype: This may stem from a read error, because a much larger clone lies one nucleotide away. The rearrangement joins TRBV7-9 to TRBJ2-1; 8 bases are a match to TRBD2. The CDR3 length is 16 residues. Germline values: CDR1 SEHNR, CDR2 FQNEAQ (reference sequence). CDR3: CASSLVTGTSQDERFF. The CDR3 DNA reads as TGTGCCAGCAGCTTGGTCACCGGGACTAGTCAGGATGAGCGGTTCTTC. The full variable domain, its missing parts supplied by reference TRBV7-9 and TRBJ2-1, is DTGVSQNPRHKITKRGQNVTFRCDPISEHNRLYWYRQTLGQGPEFLTYFQNEAQLEKSRLLSDRFSAERPKGSFSTLEIQRTEQGDSAMYLCASSLVTGTSQDERFFGPGTRLTVL.

This clonotype was recorded many times. The chain uses TRBV7-3 and TRBJ2-2; TRBD1 aligns across 9 bases. CDR1 is SGHTA and CDR2 is FQGTGA in the germline V gene. CDR3 length: 14 amino acids. V trimming: 5 bases; J trimming: 5 bases; junction bases outside the gene matches: 3. CDR3 region: CASSLGQGTGELFF. The CDR3 nucleotides read TGTGCCAGCAGCCTGGGACAGGGTACCGGGGAGCTGTTTTTT.

This clonotype has ten or more counts. The chain recombines TRBV7-2 with TRBJ1-1; D gene ambiguous. In germline, CDR1 is SGHTA, CDR2 FQGNSA. V dropped 2 bases and J dropped 3 bases, with 13 bases sitting between them. This CDR3 is built from 15 residues. Here the CDR3 reads CASSLHQSGDTEAFF. CDR3 DNA: TGTGCCAGCAGCTTACACCAGTCTGGGGACACTGAAGCTTTCTTT.

This clonotype was found many times. CDR3 amino acids: CASSDQQGNYNEQFF. CDR3 nucleotides: TGTGCCAGCAGTGACCAACAAGGCAACTACAATGAGCAGTTCTTC. This chain connects TRBV6-4 to TRBJ2-1; D unclear. The CDR3 totals 15 residues. Trimming stripped 2 bases from V and 3 bases from J, with 11 bases between. CDR1 is MRHNA and CDR2 is SNTAGT in the germline V gene.

This chain joins TRBV7-6 and TRBJ1-2; D remains ambiguous. CDR1 and CDR2 from the germline V gene are SGHVS and FNYEAQ. The CDR3 is made up of 16 amino acids. With 4 bases removed from V and 10 bases from J, the gap between germline ends came to 25 bases. The CDR3 is CASSSSPTPAFGDYTF. The CDR3 DNA reads as TGTGCCAGCAGCTCATCCCCGACGCCGGCCTTTGGTGACTACACCTTC.

This clonotype came up many times. The gene calls are TRBV29-1 and TRBJ2-5; 7 nucleotides align to TRBD1. V shed 8 bases and J 7 bases; nucleotides not matched to a gene: 13. Germline CDR1 is SQVTM and CDR2 is ANQGSEA. The CDR3 extends over 13 amino acids. DNA of the CDR3: TGCAGCCCGAAGACAGGGTCTAGGGGGACCCAGTACTTC. This gives the protein CSPKTGSRGTQYF.

This clonotype was counted ten times or more. The CDR3 reads CASSPSGREDGYTF. The DNA for the CDR3 is TGTGCCAGCTCACCATCGGGCAGGGAGGATGGCTACACCTTC. The chain combines TRBV18 with TRBJ1-2, with D perhaps matching TRBD1 (5 bases). This CDR3 is built from 14 residues. In germline, CDR1 is KGHSH, CDR2 LQKENI. V lost 2 bases and J 6 bases, leaving 13 bases between the germline ends.